This T cell receptor (beta chain) is from a study of neurological immune-mediated disorders (dated by TCRdb to between 2017 and 2020). With regard to the full study: Among the approximately 34 multiple sclerosis patients, relapsing-remitting MS accounted for some 30 and secondary progressive MS accounted for 3. Peripheral blood TCR-beta repertoires from HTLV-I-associated myelopathy (HAM/TSP) patients, multiple sclerosis patients and healthy controls were compared by UMI-based sequencing. The 90 to 110 TCR-beta libraries covered PBMC samples along with longitudinal samples, technical triplicates, and paired sorted CD4+ and CD8+ T-cell subsets. The cohort comprised 68 subjects: about 14 HAM/TSP patients, some 34 multiple sclerosis patients and around 20 healthy controls. General conclusions and limits of the study: No identical CDR3 amino acid sequences were shared among expanded clones across subjects, suggesting private TCR-beta repertoires in all groups. In phylogenetic analysis, the repertoires of 18 of 34 MS patients grouped into a cluster of related CDR3 sequences, which suggests a possible signature at the repertoire level. TCR clonal expansion was highest in HAM/TSP patients and lowest in MS patients, with MS patients falling below even healthy controls. No association of the MS cluster with clinical or MRI features was observed, and the need for larger cohorts was stated by the authors.

This clonotype was observed at least ten times. Its antigen specificity is not known. Base qualities are not recorded, but no much larger clone differs from it by a single base. The V end loses 0 bases and the J end loses 15 bases, and a stretch of 14 bases separates them. The CDR3 runs 13 amino acids, cysteine and phenylalanine included. The read is trimmed to its CDR3 DNA, 39 bases read in frame from base 1. CDR1 and CDR2, per the germline V gene (reference sequence), are LGHDT and YNNKEL. Unsorted PBMC libraries were generated from 2 million PBMCs stored in RNAlater at -80 °C until RNA extraction. The multiple sclerosis patients were enrolled in a US clinical protocol that evaluated disease progression with magnetic resonance imaging. PBMCs were separated from peripheral blood using Ficoll-Hypaque density gradient centrifugation and then cryopreserved in liquid nitrogen. cDNA synthesis used template-switch 5'RACE with a primer carrying a 10-nucleotide random unique molecular identifier tagging each TCR transcript. Over 190 million TCR-beta sequences, covering 15-18 subjects, were produced in each sequencing run. The RNeasy kit was used for extraction of total RNA. The KAPA Real-time Library Amplification kit was used to amplify TCR-beta VDJ regions with primers for the TCR constant region and the 5'RACE anchor. A first PCR added sample indexes and Illumina adaptors, after which a second PCR increased the library yield. After Ampure bead purification, the TCR product of roughly 650 bp was size-selected on a 2% E-gel SizeSelection system. Library quality was checked on a Bioanalyzer, concentration was measured with Qubit, and libraries were quantified with the Kapa Library Quantification kit before pooling. Paired-end 2 x 150 bp sequencing of the libraries was performed on an Illumina HiSeq 2500. To increase sequence diversity, about 23-30% phiX was spiked into each library pool. Under the source paper's analysis protocol: Quality-filtered reads were processed with the UMI-based MiGEC pipeline, which removed over 75% of raw TCR sequences during error correction. IMGT germline references were used for alignment of VDJ genes, and clonotypes were defined by a unique CDR3 amino acid sequence together with V-J genes. Clonal expansion, Shannon diversity, and CDR3 relatedness (CalcPairwiseDistances, ClusterSamples) were evaluated with VDJtools, and phylogenetic trees were built with CLCbio workbench. A clone was classed as expanded if it had 8 or more unique UMIs, a cutoff based on coefficient-of-variation modelling across technical triplicates. In-frame beta chains were kept once TCRdb had trimmed the public reads at Q25 with fastp and called clones with MiXCR. Under each unique CDR3 protein, matching rows form one entry showing the most common genes and DNA. TCRdb, rather than the study authors, made the V and J calls. For this sample there are 55,000 to 70,000 distinct CDR3 sequences; more than 4% appear just once. The top ten clones comprise 3.4% of the sample.

Recombination joined TRBV3-1 with TRBJ1-4, with the D gene too uncertain to name. What was sequenced was PBMCs. The source of this sequence is a woman between 45 and 65 years old with multiple sclerosis. The CDR3 region reads CASSQEGRSSVFF. Read as DNA, the sequence is TGTGCCAGCAGCCAAGAGGGCAGGTCGTCGGTGTTTTTT.